What follows are 15 T cell receptor beta chains derived from one specimen sequenced in a study of metastatic and nonmetastatic thyroid tumors. TCRdb re-called clones from the PCR reads using MiXCR. In the table there are 70,000 or so clones, 14% of which are singletons. Thyroid surgery was preceded by no treatment in any patient. What was sequenced was blood. Receptor source: a male donor with papillary thyroid cancer or a benign thyroid nodule (not recorded which). Some clones in this sample may be carry-over from other donors' samples.

This clone has just a few counts. The chain carries TRBV12-3 or TRBV12-4 and TRBJ2-5, with unresolved D. Trimming removed 5 bases from V and 4 bases from J, with 8 bases in between. The CDR3 is made up of 12 amino acids. Here the CDR3 reads CASSDMGETQYF. The DNA for the CDR3 is TGTGCCAGCAGTGATATGGGAGAGACCCAGTACTTC.

Turning to this clone: The junction shows a germline mismatch at one end, possibly a read error. V gene TRBV20-1 combines with J gene TRBJ2-7; D may match TRBD1 or TRBD2 (6 bases each). CDR1 and CDR2 from the germline V gene are DFQATT and SNEGSKA (reference sequence). This CDR3 has 15 residues. Here the CDR3 reads CSAKRGDMGYYEQCF. In DNA, the CDR3 is TGCAGTGCTAAAAGGGGGGACATGGGCTACTACGAGCAGTGCTTC.

This clone has at least ten counts. The rearrangement uses TRBV24-1 and TRBJ2-7, with D possibly called TRBD1 or TRBD2 (5 bases each). CDR3 size: 13 residues. Trimming shortened V by 3 bases and J by 0 bases, and 5 bases separated the two germline ends. Germline assignment: CDR1 KGHDR and CDR2 SFDVKD. As DNA, the CDR3 is TGTGCCACCAGTGATGGGACCTCCTACGAGCAGTACTTC. This encodes CATSDGTSYEQYF.

This clone has a count of ten or more. The rearrangement uses TRBV7-9 and TRBJ2-1; TRBD2 matches at 8 bases. Germline V gene lookup returns CDR1 SEHNR and CDR2 FQNEAQ (reference sequence). CDR3 length: 16 amino acids. V was clipped by 4 bases and J by 5 bases; unmatched bases: 10. CDR3 bases: TGTGCCAGCAGCTCGTCCGGGACTAGTAGACACAATGAGCAGTTCTTC. Its translation: CASSSSGTSRHNEQFF.

This clone was seen repeatedly, ten times or more. For the CDR3, the DNA is TGTGCCAGCGGGACAGGTGACGGAAACACCATATATTTT. Translated, it gives CASGTGDGNTIYF. The chain uses TRBV25-1 and TRBJ1-3, with 8 bases identical to TRBD1. Germline values: CDR1 MGHDK, CDR2 SYGVNS. The CDR3 length is 13 residues. Unmatched junction bases numbered 4, after V lost 8 bases and J lost 4 bases.

This clone showed up many times. This chain connects TRBV20-1 to TRBJ2-7, with D unclear. Trimming pared 4 bases from V and 0 bases from J, leaving 7 bases between. The V gene's germline CDR1 is DFQATT and CDR2 SNEGSKA (reference sequence). This CDR3 has 12 amino acids. The CDR3 is CSATSSSYEQYF. CDR3 DNA sequence: TGCAGTGCTACTAGTTCCTCCTACGAGCAGTACTTC.

Worth noting for this clone: Just one base apart from a much larger clone, this may be a read error. DNA of the CDR3: TGCGCCAGCGGCTTGTTACAGGGTGACGGCTTGGGAGAGACCCAGTACTTC. Translating gives CASGLLQGDGLGETQYF. This rearrangement joins TRBV5-1 to TRBJ2-5; D may be TRBD1 (6 bases). Germline lookup yields CDR1 SGHRS and CDR2 YFSETQ. This CDR3 region has 17 residues.

This clone showed up many times. The chain links TRBV11-1 to TRBJ2-2; D might be TRBD1 (6 bases). Looked up from germline, CDR1 is SGHAT and CDR2 is FQDESV (reference sequence). V was cut by 7 bases and J by 0 bases, with 18 bases left in between. CDR3 length: 17 residues. The CDR3 loop reads CASNIPPTGSNTGELFF. The CDR3 coding sequence is TGTGCCAGCAACATCCCCCCGACAGGATCGAACACCGGGGAGCTGTTTTTT.

Ten or more counts support this clone. The rearrangement links TRBV2 to TRBJ1-6; D remains ambiguous. The CDR3 covers 14 residues. Germline V CDR1 and CDR2: SNHLY, FYNNEI. V shed 7 bases and J shed 7 bases, with 14 bases lying between them. The CDR3 spells CASKTTPSNSPLHF. CDR3 coding DNA: TGTGCCAGCAAGACGACTCCCTCGAATTCACCCCTCCACTTT.

This sequence joins TRBV5-1 and TRBJ1-1; the D gene is possibly TRBD1 (6 bases). Trimming pared 4 bases from V and 0 bases from J, leaving 19 bases between. Germline assignment: CDR1 SGHRS and CDR2 YFSETQ. The CDR3 covers 17 residues. The DNA of the CDR3 is TGCGCCAGCAGCCAACGTGGGGGGGCGCGGGTGAACACTGAAGCTTTCTTT. Residues: CASSQRGGARVNTEAFF.

Concerning this clone: This could be a read error, since a much larger clone is one nucleotide away. The chain is built from TRBV12-3 or TRBV12-4 and TRBJ2-1, with D tentatively TRBD1 or TRBD2 (5 bases each). There are 13 residues in the CDR3. Trimming pared 6 bases from V and 11 bases from J, leaving 17 bases between. CDR3 loop: CASSVELGDKQFF. The CDR3 DNA sequence: TGTGCCAGCAGCGTAGAGTTGGGGGATAAGCAGTTCTTC.

This clone was seen repeatedly, ten times or more. The rearrangement joins TRBV6-5 to TRBJ2-6; 8 nucleotides agree with TRBD1. The V and J ends lost 2 bases and 0 bases, in that order; junction bases with no gene match: 9. Germline CDR1 MNHEY, CDR2 SVGAGI. The CDR3 sequence is 19 residues long. CDR3: CASSYGPGGYISGANVLTF. In DNA, the CDR3 is TGTGCCAGCAGTTACGGGCCAGGGGGCTACATCTCTGGGGCCAACGTCCTGACTTTC.

For this clone: Possible read error: a much larger clone is one base away. The chain is built from TRBV29-1 and TRBJ2-1; D remains ambiguous. This CDR3 spans 13 amino acids. Germline V CDR1 and CDR2: SQVTM, ANQGSEA. V gave up 7 bases and J gave up 7 bases, with 17 bases separating them. The CDR3 DNA follows: TGCAGCGCCCCAAGTGACAACGGGAATGAGCAGTTCTTC. It codes for CSAPSDNGNEQFF.

This clone was counted many times. This chain connects TRBV19 to TRBJ2-7, with 9 bases lining up with TRBD2. Germline trimming cut 5 bases from V and 2 bases from J; bases unmatched to any gene: 4. The CDR3 length is 14 residues. Germline assignment: CDR1 LNHDA and CDR2 SQIVND (reference sequence). CDR3 sequence (DNA): TGTGCCAGTAGTCCAGTAGCGGGAGCCTACGAGCAGTACTTC. As protein: CASSPVAGAYEQYF.

Comment on this clone: Its ends do not fully match the called genes, so a read error is possible. The rearrangement joins TRBV27 to TRBJ2-2, with a tentative D call TRBD2 (7 bases). The CDR3 is 16 residues long. Germline V gives CDR1 MNHEY, CDR2 SMNVEV (reference sequence). CDR3 region: CASVPWGGAYTWELFF. The CDR3 DNA sequence: TGTGCCAGCGTCCCTTGGGGGGGCGCGTACACCTGGGAGCTGTTTTTT.